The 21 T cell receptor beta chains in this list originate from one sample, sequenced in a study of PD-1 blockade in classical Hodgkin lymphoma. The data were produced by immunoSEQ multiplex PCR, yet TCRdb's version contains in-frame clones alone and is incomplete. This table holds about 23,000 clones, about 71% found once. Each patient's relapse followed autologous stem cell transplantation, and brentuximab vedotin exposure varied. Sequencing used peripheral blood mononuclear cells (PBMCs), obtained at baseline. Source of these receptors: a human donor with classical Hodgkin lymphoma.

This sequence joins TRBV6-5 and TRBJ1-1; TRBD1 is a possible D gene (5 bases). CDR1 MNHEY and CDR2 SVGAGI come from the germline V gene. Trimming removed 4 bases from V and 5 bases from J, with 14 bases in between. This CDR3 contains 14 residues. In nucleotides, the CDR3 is TGTGCCAGCAGTTTACTCGGGGGATATACTGAAGCTTTCTTT. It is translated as CASSLLGGYTEAFF.

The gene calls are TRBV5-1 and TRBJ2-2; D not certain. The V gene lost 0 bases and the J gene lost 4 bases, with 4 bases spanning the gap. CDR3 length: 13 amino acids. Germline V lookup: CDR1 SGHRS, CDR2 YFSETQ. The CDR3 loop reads CASSLESTGELFF. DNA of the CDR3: TGCGCCAGCAGCTTGGAGAGCACCGGGGAGCTGTTTTTT.

CDR3 region: CASSLKVGRGNYGYTF. The DNA of the CDR3 is TGTGCCAGCAGCTTAAAGGTCGGCAGGGGAAACTATGGCTACACCTTC. The chain employs TRBV7-9 and TRBJ1-2, with TRBD1 as a possible D gene (6 bases). CDR3 length equals 16 residues. Germline CDR1 reads SEHNR; CDR2 reads FQNEAQ (reference sequence). Trimming pared 2 bases from V and 2 bases from J, leaving 15 bases between.

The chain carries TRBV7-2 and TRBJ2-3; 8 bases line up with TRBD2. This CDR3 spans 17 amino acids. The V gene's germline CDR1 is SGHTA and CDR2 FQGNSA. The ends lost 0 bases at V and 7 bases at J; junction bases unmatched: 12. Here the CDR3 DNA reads TGTGCCAGCAGCTTAGCGGGTGACGGGGGGGCAGGGTATACGCAGTATTTT. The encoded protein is CASSLAGDGGAGYTQYF. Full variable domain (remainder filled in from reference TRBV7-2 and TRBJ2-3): GAGVSQSPSNKVTEKGKDVELRCDPISGHTALYWYRQSLGQGLEFLIYFQGNSAPDKSGLPSDRFSAERTGGSVSTLTIQRTQQEDSAVYLCASSLAGDGGAGYTQYFGPGTRLTVL.

The CDR3 DNA sequence: TGTGCCAGCTCACTTCAGGGGGATCCATACGAGCAGTACGTC. This encodes CASSLQGDPYEQYV. The rearrangement uses TRBV18 and TRBJ2-7; TRBD1 matches at 7 bases. The CDR3 totals 14 residues. Germline V lookup: CDR1 KGHSH, CDR2 LQKENI. The V and J ends lost 4 bases and 4 bases, in that order; junction bases with no gene match: 7.

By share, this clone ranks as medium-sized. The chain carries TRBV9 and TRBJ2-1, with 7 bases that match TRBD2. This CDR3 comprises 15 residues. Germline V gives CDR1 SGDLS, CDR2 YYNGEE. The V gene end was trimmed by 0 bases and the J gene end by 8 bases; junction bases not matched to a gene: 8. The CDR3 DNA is TGTGCCAGCAGCGTAGGAGGCGGGGGAGGATATGAGCAGTTCTTC. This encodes CASSVGGGGGYEQFF.

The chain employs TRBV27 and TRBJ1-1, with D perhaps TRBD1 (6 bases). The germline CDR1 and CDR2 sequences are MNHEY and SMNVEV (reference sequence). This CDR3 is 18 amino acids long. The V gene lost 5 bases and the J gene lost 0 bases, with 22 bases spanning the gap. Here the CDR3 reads CASSGPGETGYMNTEAFF. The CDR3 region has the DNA TGTGCCAGCAGTGGACCCGGTGAGACAGGATACATGAACACTGAAGCTTTCTTT.

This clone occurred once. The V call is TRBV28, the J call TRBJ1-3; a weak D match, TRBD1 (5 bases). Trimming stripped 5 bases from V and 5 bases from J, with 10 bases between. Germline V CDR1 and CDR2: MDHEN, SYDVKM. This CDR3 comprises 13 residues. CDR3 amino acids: CASSPQGRNTIYF. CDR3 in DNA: TGTGCCAGCAGTCCCCAGGGTAGAAACACCATATATTTT. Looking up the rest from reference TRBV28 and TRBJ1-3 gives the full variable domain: DVKVTQSSRYLVKRTGEKVFLECVQDMDHENMFWYRQDPGLGLRLIYFSYDVKMKEKGDIPEGYSVSREKKERFSLILESASTNQTSMYLCASSPQGRNTIYFGEGSWLTVV.

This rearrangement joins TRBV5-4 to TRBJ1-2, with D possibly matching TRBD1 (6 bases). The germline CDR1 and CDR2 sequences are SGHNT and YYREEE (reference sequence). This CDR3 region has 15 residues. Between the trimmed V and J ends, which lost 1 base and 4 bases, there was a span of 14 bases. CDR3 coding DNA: TGTGCCAGCAGCTTGCCCGGGGGCGGGCGCTATGGCTACACCTTC. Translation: CASSLPGGGRYGYTF.

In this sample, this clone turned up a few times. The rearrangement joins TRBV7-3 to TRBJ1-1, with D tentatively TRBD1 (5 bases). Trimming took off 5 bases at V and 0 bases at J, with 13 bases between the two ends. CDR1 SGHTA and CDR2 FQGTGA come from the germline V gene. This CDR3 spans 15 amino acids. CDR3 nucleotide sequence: TGTGCCAGCAGCCCCCTAGGGGCAATGAACACTGAAGCTTTCTTT. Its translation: CASSPLGAMNTEAFF.

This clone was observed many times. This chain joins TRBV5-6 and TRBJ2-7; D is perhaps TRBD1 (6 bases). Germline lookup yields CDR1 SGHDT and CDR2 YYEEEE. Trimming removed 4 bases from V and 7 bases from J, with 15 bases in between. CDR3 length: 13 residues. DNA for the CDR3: TGTGCCAGCAGCCTGGGAACAGGGTGGGAGCAGTACTTC. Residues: CASSLGTGWEQYF.

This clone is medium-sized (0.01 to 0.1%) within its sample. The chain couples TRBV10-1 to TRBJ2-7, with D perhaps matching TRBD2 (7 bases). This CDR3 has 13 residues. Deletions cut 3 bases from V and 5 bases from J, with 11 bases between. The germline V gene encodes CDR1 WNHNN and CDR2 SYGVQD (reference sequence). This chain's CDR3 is CASSERGGDEQYV. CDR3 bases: TGCGCCAGCAGTGAAAGGGGGGGGGACGAGCAGTACGTC.

Written as DNA, the CDR3 is TGTGCCAGTACCTATCGGGAGACGGGACTAATTCACCGTCAAAACACCGGGGAGCTGTTTTTT. Protein: CASTYRETGLIHRQNTGELFF. The chain carries TRBV19 and TRBJ2-2, with 7 bases matching TRBD2. CDR1 is LNHDA, CDR2 SQIVND, per germline (reference sequence). V was clipped by 7 bases and J by 2 bases; unmatched bases: 25. This CDR3 spans 21 amino acids.

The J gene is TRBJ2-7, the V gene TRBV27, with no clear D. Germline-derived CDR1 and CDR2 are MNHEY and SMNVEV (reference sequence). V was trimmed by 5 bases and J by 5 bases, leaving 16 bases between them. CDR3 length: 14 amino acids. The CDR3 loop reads CASSPSLDLHEQYV. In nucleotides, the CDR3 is TGTGCCAGCAGTCCATCCCTAGATTTGCACGAGCAGTACGTC.

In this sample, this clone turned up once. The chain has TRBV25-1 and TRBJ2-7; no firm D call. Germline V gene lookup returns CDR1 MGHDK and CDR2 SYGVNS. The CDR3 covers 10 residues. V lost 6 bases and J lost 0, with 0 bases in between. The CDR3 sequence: CASSSYEQYF. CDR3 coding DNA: TGTGCCAGCAGCTCCTACGAGCAGTACTTC.

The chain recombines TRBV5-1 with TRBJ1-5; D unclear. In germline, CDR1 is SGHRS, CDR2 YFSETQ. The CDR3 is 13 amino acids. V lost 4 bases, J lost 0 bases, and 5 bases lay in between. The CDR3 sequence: CASSAISNQPQHF. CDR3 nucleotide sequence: TGCGCCAGCAGCGCCATTAGCAATCAGCCCCAGCATTTT.

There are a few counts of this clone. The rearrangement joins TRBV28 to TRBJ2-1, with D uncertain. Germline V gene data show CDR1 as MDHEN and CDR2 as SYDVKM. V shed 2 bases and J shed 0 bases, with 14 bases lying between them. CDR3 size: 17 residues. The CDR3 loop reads CASSLREVWSSYNEQFF. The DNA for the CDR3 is TGTGCCAGCAGTTTACGAGAGGTGTGGAGCTCCTACAATGAGCAGTTCTTC.

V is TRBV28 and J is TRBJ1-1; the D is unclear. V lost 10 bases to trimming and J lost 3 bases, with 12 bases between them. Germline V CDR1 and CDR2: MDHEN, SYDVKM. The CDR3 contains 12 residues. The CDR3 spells CATSLEYTEAFF. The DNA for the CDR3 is TGTGCCACCTCACTGGAGTACACTGAAGCTTTCTTT.

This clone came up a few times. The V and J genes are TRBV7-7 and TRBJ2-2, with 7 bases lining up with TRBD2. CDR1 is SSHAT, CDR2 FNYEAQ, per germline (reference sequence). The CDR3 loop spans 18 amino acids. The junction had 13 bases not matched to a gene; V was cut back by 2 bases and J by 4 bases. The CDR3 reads CASSLSGSSKRGTGELFF. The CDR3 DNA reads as TGTGCCAGCAGCTTATCGGGTTCTTCCAAGCGGGGCACCGGGGAGCTGTTTTTT.

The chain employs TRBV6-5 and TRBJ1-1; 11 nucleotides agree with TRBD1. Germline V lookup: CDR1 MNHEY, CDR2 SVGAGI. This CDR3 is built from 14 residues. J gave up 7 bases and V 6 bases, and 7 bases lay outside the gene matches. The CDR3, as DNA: TGTGCCAGCAGCCCGGACAGGGGGCAGGGTGAAGCTTTCTTT. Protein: CASSPDRGQGEAFF.

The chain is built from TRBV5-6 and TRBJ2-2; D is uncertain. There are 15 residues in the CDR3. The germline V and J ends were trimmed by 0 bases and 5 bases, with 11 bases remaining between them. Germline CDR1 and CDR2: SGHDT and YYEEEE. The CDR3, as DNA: TGTGCCAGCAGCTTGGGGGGTAGGTGGACCGGGGAGCTGTTTTTT. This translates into CASSLGGRWTGELFF.